A selection of T cell receptor beta chains follows, all from one sample in a study of cytomegalovirus exposure and HLA in healthy donors. The data were produced by immunoSEQ multiplex PCR, yet TCRdb's version contains in-frame clones alone and is incomplete. Of over 150,000 clones listed, around 72% are singletons. The sequenced material came from PBMCs. These TCRs come from a man in his forties or fifties in good health and CMV-seronegative. CDR3s include the opening cysteine and the closing phenylalanine or tryptophan. D genes are given only for firm matches. Size values are once, few and many counts, or a class for expanded clones, and some rows have none.

abundance: NA
d_gene: NA
v_gene: TRBV10-2
j_gene: TRBJ2-6
CDR3aa: CASSGYRAGANVLTF
CDR3nt: TGCGCCAGCAGTGGGTACAGGGCTGGGGCCAACGTCCTGACTTTC

abundance: NA
d_gene: TRBD2
v_gene: TRBV11-3
j_gene: TRBJ2-1
CDR3aa: CASSSSGVTYNEQFF
CDR3nt: TGTGCCAGCAGCTCTAGCGGGGTTACCTACAATGAGCAGTTCTTC

abundance: NA
d_gene: NA
v_gene: TRBV19
j_gene: TRBJ1-2
CDR3aa: CATLPTHGSYGYTF
CDR3nt: TGTGCCACCCTTCCCACTCACGGGAGCTATGGCTACACCTTC

abundance: few
d_gene: NA
v_gene: TRBV5-5
j_gene: TRBJ2-7
CDR3aa: CASSTDYFQYF
CDR3nt: TGTGCCAGCAGCACGGACTACTTCCAGTACTTC

abundance: NA
d_gene: NA
v_gene: TRBV18
j_gene: TRBJ1-5
CDR3aa: CASSSYTGQPQHF
CDR3nt: TGTGCCAGCTCATCATACACAGGGCAGCCCCAGCATTTT

abundance: NA
d_gene: NA
v_gene: TRBV18
j_gene: TRBJ2-2
CDR3aa: CASSPVRGAMAGELFF
CDR3nt: TGTGCCAGCTCACCGGTTCGGGGGGCGATGGCCGGGGAGCTGTTTTTT

abundance: NA
d_gene: TRBD1
v_gene: TRBV13
j_gene: TRBJ2-1
CDR3aa: CASSFFSGGGEQFF
CDR3nt: TGTGCCAGCAGCTTCTTCTCAGGGGGCGGTGAGCAGTTCTTC

abundance: NA
d_gene: NA
v_gene: TRBV18
j_gene: TRBJ1-2
CDR3aa: CASSLDSLPYGYTF
CDR3nt: TGTGCCAGCTCGCTGGACAGTCTTCCCTATGGCTACACCTTC

abundance: NA
d_gene: NA
v_gene: TRBV5-1
j_gene: TRBJ1-1
CDR3aa: CASGGTSFTEAFF
CDR3nt: TGCGCCAGCGGAGGGACTTCGTTCACTGAAGCTTTCTTT

abundance: NA
d_gene: TRBD1
v_gene: TRBV28
j_gene: TRBJ2-1
CDR3aa: CASLDRGRYNEQFF
CDR3nt: TGTGCCAGCCTAGACAGGGGAAGGTACAATGAGCAGTTCTTC

abundance: few
d_gene: TRBD1
v_gene: TRBV18
j_gene: TRBJ2-4
CDR3aa: CASSPPTTGGEKNIQYF
CDR3nt: TGTGCCAGCTCACCACCAACTACAGGGGGCGAGAAAAACATTCAGTACTTC

abundance: NA
d_gene: TRBD1
v_gene: TRBV11-3
j_gene: TRBJ2-4
CDR3aa: CASRPGPDRGNIQYF
CDR3nt: TGTGCCAGCCGCCCCGGGCCTGACAGGGGAAACATTCAGTACTTC

abundance: NA
d_gene: NA
v_gene: TRBV28
j_gene: TRBJ2-6
CDR3aa: CATADSSGANVLTF
CDR3nt: TGTGCCACCGCGGACAGCTCTGGGGCCAACGTCCTGACTTTC

abundance: once
d_gene: NA
v_gene: TRBV4-3
j_gene: TRBJ1-4
CDR3aa: CASSQTPSGGLGEKLFF
CDR3nt: TGCGCCAGCAGCCAAACACCTTCGGGGGGGCTGGGGGAAAAACTGTTTTTT

abundance: NA
d_gene: NA
v_gene: TRBV7-2
j_gene: TRBJ2-6
CDR3aa: CASSLVATGANVLTF
CDR3nt: TGTGCCAGCAGCTTGGTGGCAACTGGGGCCAACGTCCTGACTTTC

abundance: NA
d_gene: TRBD1
v_gene: TRBV7-9
j_gene: TRBJ2-7
CDR3aa: CASSLLRTGAYEQYF
CDR3nt: TGTGCCAGCAGCCTACTCCGGACAGGAGCCTACGAGCAGTACTTC

abundance: NA
d_gene: TRBD1
v_gene: TRBV7-9
j_gene: TRBJ2-3
CDR3aa: CASSADRADTQYF
CDR3nt: TGTGCCAGCAGCGCAGACAGGGCAGATACGCAGTATTTT

abundance: NA
d_gene: NA
v_gene: TRBV5-6
j_gene: TRBJ2-2
CDR3aa: CASSALQGRAGELFF
CDR3nt: TGTGCCAGCAGCGCCCTCCAGGGTCGCGCCGGGGAGCTGTTTTTT

abundance: NA
d_gene: TRBD1
v_gene: TRBV18
j_gene: TRBJ1-2
CDR3aa: CASGPTGAFTGYTF
CDR3nt: TGTGCCAGCGGACCGACAGGGGCGTTCACTGGCTACACCTTC

abundance: NA
d_gene: TRBD1
v_gene: TRBV28
j_gene: TRBJ1-1
CDR3aa: CASSPWTGRDTEAFF
CDR3nt: TGTGCCAGCAGTCCATGGACAGGGAGGGACACTGAAGCTTTCTTT

abundance: NA
d_gene: NA
v_gene: TRBV28
j_gene: TRBJ1-2
CDR3aa: CASKLDLITGANYGYTF
CDR3nt: TGTGCCAGCAAACTTGACCTTATCACGGGTGCTAACTATGGCTACACCTTC

abundance: NA
d_gene: TRBD2
v_gene: TRBV6-6
j_gene: TRBJ2-7
CDR3aa: CASIATSGGYEQYF
CDR3nt: TGTGCCAGCATTGCGACTAGCGGGGGCTACGAGCAGTACTTC

abundance: NA
d_gene: TRBD1
v_gene: TRBV10-3
j_gene: TRBJ1-1
CDR3aa: CAIKDGNVGQGASEAFF
CDR3nt: TGTGCCATCAAAGACGGTAATGTGGGACAGGGGGCTTCGGAAGCTTTCTTT

abundance: NA
d_gene: TRBD1
v_gene: TRBV27
j_gene: TRBJ1-4
CDR3aa: CASSMQGATNEKLFF
CDR3nt: TGTGCCAGCAGTATGCAGGGGGCTACTAATGAAAAACTGTTTTTT

abundance: NA
d_gene: TRBD2
v_gene: TRBV7-2
j_gene: TRBJ2-3
CDR3aa: CASSLGGGRDTQYF
CDR3nt: TGTGCCAGCAGCTTAGGCGGGGGGCGAGATACGCAGTATTTT

abundance: NA
d_gene: NA
v_gene: TRBV4-2
j_gene: TRBJ1-6
CDR3aa: CASSPFGTTNSPLHF
CDR3nt: TGTGCCAGCAGCCCTTTCGGGACAACGAATTCACCCCTCCACTTT

abundance: few
d_gene: NA
v_gene: TRBV19
j_gene: TRBJ1-5
CDR3aa: CASIATANWDQPQHF
CDR3nt: TGTGCCAGTATCGCGACAGCTAATTGGGATCAGCCCCAGCATTTT

abundance: NA
d_gene: TRBD2
v_gene: TRBV10-2
j_gene: TRBJ2-1
CDR3aa: CASGPRRGNEQFF
CDR3nt: TGCGCCAGCGGTCCACGGCGGGGGAATGAGCAGTTCTTC

abundance: NA
d_gene: NA
v_gene: TRBV19
j_gene: TRBJ1-5
CDR3aa: CASTVSGGSNQPQHF
CDR3nt: TGTGCCAGTACCGTCTCCGGTGGTAGCAATCAGCCCCAGCATTTT

abundance: NA
d_gene: NA
v_gene: TRBV5-1
j_gene: TRBJ2-7
CDR3aa: CASSLMTGNYEQYF
CDR3nt: TGCGCCAGCAGCTTGATGACAGGAAACTACGAGCAGTACTTC

abundance: few
d_gene: NA
v_gene: TRBV2
j_gene: TRBJ2-1
CDR3aa: CASSEDSGSTRDEQFF
CDR3nt: TGTGCCAGCAGTGAAGATTCGGGTTCTACCCGGGATGAGCAGTTCTTC